The 25 T cell receptor beta chains below come from one sample, sequenced in a study of lymphopenia after photon versus proton radiotherapy. Clones were read by immunoSEQ multiplex PCR, and TCRdb kept only the in-frame ones, dropping some. The top ten hold about 6.6% of the sample, which has some 30,000 clones, 85% to 90% seen once. The sequenced sample was peripheral blood, obtained from a patient treated with photon-based radiotherapy. These receptors originate from a woman between 50 and 59 years old with pancreatic cancer.

The rearrangement links TRBV19 to TRBJ1-5; 10 positions agree with TRBD1. The germline CDR1 and CDR2 sequences are LNHDA and SQIVND (reference sequence). This CDR3 is built from 15 residues. Germline trimming cut 10 bases from V and 4 bases from J; bases unmatched to any gene: 10. In nucleotides, the CDR3 is TGTGCCACTCTCGGGACAGGGGCTATTAATCAGCCCCAGCATTTT. As protein: CATLGTGAINQPQHF.

The chain carries TRBV5-1 and TRBJ1-1, with no clear D. The CDR3 is made up of 13 amino acids. V was pared by 2 bases and J by 1 base, with 6 bases between. Looked up from germline, CDR1 is SGHRS and CDR2 is YFSETQ. CDR3 residues: CASSLGRNTEAFF. In DNA, the CDR3 is TGCGCCAGCAGCTTAGGACGGAACACTGAAGCTTTCTTT.

This chain joins TRBV27 and TRBJ2-7, with a possible D match to TRBD2 (5 bases). V lost 4 bases and J lost 4, with 14 bases in between. The germline V gene encodes CDR1 MNHEY and CDR2 SMNVEV (reference sequence). This CDR3 has 14 residues. CDR3 nucleotides: TGTGCCAGCAGTTCGGGCGGCGGGTATTACGAGCAGTACTTC. Translating gives CASSSGGGYYEQYF.

This clone was detected only once. This chain connects TRBV9 to TRBJ2-6; D may be TRBD1 (6 bases). Germline values: CDR1 SGDLS, CDR2 YYNGEE. V shed 3 bases and J shed 0 bases, with 10 bases lying between them. The length of the CDR3 is 16 residues. The CDR3 nucleotides read TGTGCCAGCAGCGCCCAGGGGTCCTCTGGGGCCAACGTCCTGACTTTC. Amino acid sequence: CASSAQGSSGANVLTF. The complete variable domain, with remaining parts taken from reference TRBV9 and TRBJ2-6, reads DSGVTQTPKHLITATGQRVTLRCSPRSGDLSVYWYQQSLDQGLQFLIQYYNGEERAKGNILERFSAQQFPDLHSELNLSSLELGDSALYFCASSAQGSSGANVLTFGAGSRLTVL.

This clone was observed a few times. The rearrangement joins TRBV7-3 to TRBJ2-7, with TRBD2 identical over 9 bases. Germline trimming cut 5 bases from V and 1 base from J; bases unmatched to any gene: 9. The CDR3 has 16 amino acids. CDR1 and CDR2 from the germline V gene are SGHTA and FQGTGA. The CDR3 nucleotides read TGTGCCAGCAGCCTCGGGCCCCTAGCGGGATCCTACGAGCAGTACTTC. Protein sequence: CASSLGPLAGSYEQYF.

Written as DNA, the CDR3 is TGTGCCAGCAGCTTAGATCTGGCGTACAATGAGCAGTTCTTC. It specifies CASSLDLAYNEQFF. V and J are TRBV11-2 and TRBJ2-1; no reliable D call. Per the germline V gene, CDR1 is SGHAT and CDR2 is FQNNGV. This CDR3 contains 14 residues. The V and J ends lost 0 bases and 4 bases respectively, with 7 bases between them.

This chain uses TRBV6-4 with TRBJ2-1, with TRBD1 as a possible D gene (5 bases). The CDR3 is made up of 13 amino acids. Germline V gene lookup returns CDR1 MRHNA and CDR2 SNTAGT. The germline V and J ends were trimmed by 2 bases and 7 bases, with 9 bases remaining between them. The CDR3 DNA follows: TGTGCCAGCAGTGACGGAAGGGGTAATGAGCAGTTCTTC. Protein sequence: CASSDGRGNEQFF.

The count of this clone is one. The chain recombines TRBV29-1 with TRBJ2-3; no firm D call. Between the trimmed V and J ends, which lost 7 bases and 3 bases, there was a span of 14 bases. CDR1 SQVTM and CDR2 ANQGSEA come from the germline V gene. The CDR3 is 13 residues long. CDR3 protein: CSATEQATDTQYF. The DNA for the CDR3 is TGCAGCGCTACGGAGCAAGCGACAGATACGCAGTATTTT.

J is TRBJ1-1 and V is TRBV7-6, with a tentative D call TRBD1 (6 bases). Trimming removed 5 bases at V and 0 bases at J, with 13 bases between. Germline V CDR1 and CDR2: SGHVS, FNYEAQ. The CDR3 covers 15 residues. CDR3 residues: CASSSATGMNTEAFF. The DNA for the CDR3 is TGTGCCAGCAGCAGTGCGACAGGTATGAACACTGAAGCTTTCTTT.

This clone was seen a few times. This chain connects TRBV28 to TRBJ1-2, with no clear D. Per germline, CDR1 MDHEN and CDR2 SYDVKM. The ends were cut back, 7 bases at V and 7 bases at J, with 22 bases in the middle. The CDR3 length is 15 residues. CDR3 sequence: CASKNDPTRARGYTF. DNA for the CDR3: TGTGCCAGCAAGAACGACCCCACCCGGGCACGTGGCTACACCTTC.

The rearrangement links TRBV5-1 to TRBJ2-7; D gene ambiguous. CDR3 length: 12 amino acids. Trimming pared 0 bases from V and 4 bases from J, leaving 5 bases between. Germline V gene data show CDR1 as SGHRS and CDR2 as YFSETQ. In DNA, the CDR3 is TGCGCCAGCAGCTTGGGACGTTACGAGCAGTACTTC. This translates into CASSLGRYEQYF.

The V gene is TRBV28, the J gene TRBJ2-1; a possible D gene is TRBD1 (5 bases). With 2 bases removed from V and 10 bases from J, the gap between germline ends came to 9 bases. There are 12 residues in the CDR3. Per the germline V gene, CDR1 is MDHEN and CDR2 is SYDVKM. CDR3 residues: CASSLRGGEQFF. The CDR3 DNA sequence: TGTGCCAGCAGTTTAAGGGGTGGGGAGCAGTTCTTC.

The rearrangement links TRBV6-1 to TRBJ1-4; D is uncertain. The germline V gene encodes CDR1 MNHNS and CDR2 SASEGT. This CDR3 comprises 14 residues. Trimming pared 6 bases from V and 4 bases from J, leaving 12 bases between. CDR3 protein: CASSPPRSNEKLFF. Written as DNA, the CDR3 is TGTGCCAGCAGCCCTCCCAGGAGTAATGAAAAACTGTTTTTT.

The chain has TRBV5-6 and TRBJ2-3; TRBD2 matches 12 bases. Germline CDR1 and CDR2: SGHDT and YYEEEE. V shed 0 bases, J shed 5 bases, and the junction held 4 bases outside the gene matches. The CDR3 contains 16 residues. CDR3 residues: CASSLELAGGIDTQYF. The DNA for the CDR3 is TGTGCCAGCAGCTTGGAACTAGCGGGAGGAATAGATACGCAGTATTTT.

V usage is TRBV7-9 and J usage is TRBJ2-1, with 11 bases aligning to TRBD2. CDR1 and CDR2 (germline): SEHNR, FQNEAQ (reference sequence). V lost 0 bases and J lost 6; bases outside the gene matches: 7. The length of the CDR3 is 17 residues. The CDR3 protein is CASSLAVGTSGFNEQFF. The CDR3 bases are TGTGCCAGCAGCTTAGCTGTTGGGACTAGCGGATTCAATGAGCAGTTCTTC.

The chain combines TRBV7-6 with TRBJ2-7; a weak D match, TRBD2 (5 bases). CDR1 and CDR2 (germline): SGHVS, FNYEAQ. The V gene lost 0 bases and the J gene lost 7 bases, with 13 bases spanning the gap. The CDR3 has 14 amino acids. CDR3 coding DNA: TGTGCCAGCAGCTTAGCGCCCCTTACGGGGGAGCAGTACTTC. It translates to CASSLAPLTGEQYF.

The V gene is TRBV7-2, the J gene TRBJ2-5, with D maybe TRBD2 (5 bases). V shed 5 bases and J shed 8 bases, with 12 bases lying between them. Germline V CDR1 and CDR2: SGHTA, FQGNSA. The CDR3 extends over 12 amino acids. CDR3 region: CASSPWTGTQYF. CDR3 coding DNA: TGTGCCAGCAGCCCCTGGACTGGAACCCAGTACTTC.

This sequence joins TRBV19 and TRBJ2-6; a weak D match, TRBD1 (6 bases). The CDR3 is 16 amino acids. Germline V CDR1 and CDR2: LNHDA, SQIVND (reference sequence). V was trimmed by 3 bases and J by 2 bases, leaving 11 bases between them. CDR3 in DNA: TGTGCCAGTAGTATTTTCAGGGGCGCTGGGGCCAACGTCCTGACTTTC. It is translated as CASSIFRGAGANVLTF.

The chain couples TRBV5-8 to TRBJ1-5; TRBD1 matches at 10 bases. The germline gives CDR1 SGHTS, CDR2 YDEGEE. The CDR3 length is 15 residues. Trimming at V came to 4 bases and at J to 4 bases, leaving 5 bases not matched to a gene. The CDR3 spells CASSTRTGGNQPQHF. For the CDR3, the DNA is TGTGCCAGCAGCACCCGGACAGGGGGGAATCAGCCCCAGCATTTT.

The rearrangement uses TRBV5-8 and TRBJ1-5; 7 bases match TRBD1. Looked up from germline, CDR1 is SGHTS and CDR2 is YDEGEE. This CDR3 has 16 amino acids. Germline trimming cut 4 bases from V and 0 bases from J; bases unmatched to any gene: 7. The CDR3 DNA sequence: TGTGCCAGCAGCAAAGGGACAGTCTTTAGCAATCAGCCCCAGCATTTT. This translates into CASSKGTVFSNQPQHF.

The chain has TRBV7-9 and TRBJ1-3, with D unresolved. Germline V lookup: CDR1 SEHNR, CDR2 FQNEAQ (reference sequence). V was pared by 3 bases and J by 2 bases, with 8 bases between. The CDR3 length is 14 residues. The CDR3 coding sequence is TGTGCCAGCAGCTTCCCAGAGCCTGGAAACACCATATATTTT. As protein: CASSFPEPGNTIYF.

The chain employs TRBV5-4 and TRBJ2-6, with D unclear. CDR1 and CDR2 from the germline V gene are SGHNT and YYREEE (reference sequence). The CDR3 extends over 13 amino acids. V gave up 6 bases and J gave up 0 bases, with 4 bases separating them. This CDR3 reads CASIPSGANVLTF. CDR3 coding DNA: TGTGCCAGCATCCCCTCTGGGGCCAACGTCCTGACTTTC.

The chain uses TRBV19 and TRBJ2-7; 9 nucleotides agree with TRBD2. CDR1 is LNHDA and CDR2 is SQIVND in the germline V gene (reference sequence). With V trimmed by 4 bases and J by 0 bases, 10 bases remained unmatched. The CDR3 is made up of 17 amino acids. For the CDR3, the DNA is TGTGCCAGTAGTACAGTGACTAGCGGCCGGAGCTCCTACGAGCAGTACTTC. Amino acids: CASSTVTSGRSSYEQYF.

V gene TRBV7-8 combines with J gene TRBJ2-3; D not resolved. This CDR3 is 12 amino acids long. Germline CDR1 is SGHVS and CDR2 is FQNEAQ. V was shortened by 8 bases and J by 5 bases, with 11 bases between the two germline ends. Here the CDR3 DNA reads TGTGCCAGCGCCGCCCTAGAAGATACGCAGTATTTT. It codes for CASAALEDTQYF.

CDR3 coding DNA: TGTGCCTGGAGGCGGGGCTCCTCTGGGGCCAACGTCCTGACTTTC. It encodes CAWRRGSSGANVLTF. The chain combines TRBV30 with TRBJ2-6, with D possibly TRBD2 on 6 matching bases. The V end lost 3 bases, the J end lost 0 bases, and 9 bases lay between the germline ends. The CDR3 length is 15 residues. CDR1 is GTSNPN, CDR2 SVGIG, per germline (reference sequence). Based on the CDR3 plus reference TRBV30 and TRBJ2-6, the full variable domain is SQTIHQWPATLVQPVGSPLSLECTVEGTSNPNLYWYRQAAGRGLQLLFYSVGIGQISSEVPQNLSASRPQDRQFILSSKKLLLSDSGFYLCAWRRGSSGANVLTFGAGSRLTVL.